The T cell receptor beta chain described here comes from a study of blood T cell repertoires in COVID-19. This table comes from immunoSEQ multiplex PCR, and its TCRdb copy is limited to in-frame clones, with some not included. Found here are about 150,000 clones, 65% to 80% of them singletons; the top ten hold 19%. V gave up 7 bases and J gave up 6 bases, with 19 bases separating them. Germline values: CDR1 SGHTA, CDR2 FQGNSA. There are 15 residues in the CDR3. The specimen sequenced was PBMCs or T cells enriched from blood (not recorded which). The V and J genes are TRBV7-2 and TRBJ2-1, with a possible D match to TRBD1 (5 bases). The TCR originated in a woman between 70 and 85 years old in a cohort exposed to, infected with or recovered from COVID-19 (not recorded which). CDR3 DNA: TGTGCCAGCATCCAGGGCCCTGGCTATTCCAATGAGCAGTTCTTC. Encoded protein: CASIQGPGYSNEQFF.